The T cell receptor (beta chain) described here comes from a study of OX40 agonist ivuxolimab in advanced cancers. Across the whole study: Patients received ivuxolimab, an intravenous treatment, every 2 weeks at 0.01 to 10 mg/kg.

Study results and limitations: Some nonresponders likewise displayed low normalized T-cell clonal expansion. Within 6 weeks, CD4+ and CD8+ blood T cells expanded clonally at 0.1 to 3.0 mg/kg.

Drawing of blood for sampling happened at baseline, at cycle 4 day 1, and at cycle 7 day 1. V lost 3 bases, J lost 6 bases, and 18 bases lay in between. CDR1 and CDR2 (germline): LNHDA, SQIVND (reference sequence). There are 17 residues in the CDR3. Method: immunoSEQ multiplex PCR; TCRdb's copy keeps in-frame clones and lacks some. The repertoire holds tens of thousands of clones, with around 81% as singletons. Note on this clone: Its target is not known.

Sequencing was performed on CD4+ or CD8+ T cells sorted from blood, taken in a trial of the OX40 agonist ivuxolimab. The chain has TRBV19 and TRBJ1-6; D is unclear. The clonotype originates from an adult with an advanced solid tumor such as melanoma, head and neck, liver or kidney cancer. This chain's CDR3 is CASSITRVGRANSPLHF. Written as DNA, the CDR3 is TGTGCCAGTAGTATTACTAGAGTCGGACGGGCTAATTCACCCCTCCACTTT.